This T cell receptor (beta chain) came from a study of blood T cell repertoires in COVID-19. V lost 0 bases and J lost 1, with 10 bases in between. Germline V lookup: CDR1 LNHNV, CDR2 YYDKDF (reference sequence). CDR3 length: 16 residues. The table came from immunoSEQ multiplex PCR; TCRdb's copy has only in-frame clones and leaves some out. This sample carries hundreds of thousands of clones, about nine tenths of them seen once, and the ten largest clones take more than 1.4%. This sequence originates from a woman in her twenties or thirties with active or convalescent COVID-19. The chain couples TRBV15 to TRBJ1-3, with D possibly being TRBD1 (6 bases). Sequencing input: peripheral blood. In DNA form, the CDR3 reads TGTGCCACCAGCAGAGATCAGGGGATGTCTGGAAACACCATATATTTT. Its translation: CATSRDQGMSGNTIYF. The full variable domain, rest sourced from reference TRBV15 and TRBJ1-3, is DAMVIQNPRYQVTQFGKPVTLSCSQTLNHNVMYWYQQKSSQAPKLLFHYYDKDFNNEADTPDNFQSRRPNTSFCFLDIRSPGLGDTAMYLCATSRDQGMSGNTIYFGEGSWLTVV.